These T cell receptor beta chains were read from a single sample in a study of identical twins. One entry per CDR3 protein, called by TCRdb with MiXCR from the 5' RACE reads. Here the sample spans 1.5 million to 2 million distinct CDR3 sequences, more than 30% being singletons. Sequences were obtained from cord blood. Receptors were obtained from a newborn girl in good health. The CDR3 runs from the conserved cysteine through the conserved F or W. A D gene is named only where the DNA matches it firmly.

TRBJ2-1	17	TRBV12-3/TRBV12-4	TRBD2	CASSNSPGLAGANEQFF
TRBJ2-1	16	TRBV10-2	TRBD1	CASGAGTVNSYNEQFF
TRBJ2-3	17	TRBV7-2	TRBD2	CASSLEGLAASTDTQYF
NA	14	TRBV6-6	TRBD1	CASSQTGGGYEQYF
TRBJ2-7	15	TRBV24-1	TRBD2	CATSDWTSGSYEQYF
TRBJ1-1	15	TRBV6-1	NA	CASSTQMFGAAEAFF
TRBJ1-5	13	TRBV15	NA	CATSRDWTQPQHF
TRBJ2-6	14	TRBV2	NA	CASREGAGANVLTF
TRBJ1-1	14	TRBV20-1	NA	CSAIFLGGITEAFF
TRBJ2-3	17	TRBV13	NA	CASRSLLPGISTDTQYF
TRBJ1-2	14	TRBV11-2	NA	CASSLTGTHYGYTF
TRBJ2-5	16	TRBV25-1	TRBD2	CASSDPSGRLYNEQYF
TRBJ2-6	17	TRBV6-1	TRBD2	CARVPSGGFTGANVLTF
TRBJ1-1	16	TRBV15	NA	CATSRDLGAGNTEAFF
TRBJ2-3	15	TRBV5-1	TRBD1	CASSLSRGPTDTQYF
TRBJ2-1	14	TRBV11-3	NA	CASSPTTSYNEQFF
TRBJ2-2	13	TRBV20-1	TRBD2	CSARTRTTGELFF
TRBJ2-3	15	TRBV7-2	NA	CASSLGAGAPDTQYF
TRBJ2-1	17	TRBV20-1	NA	CSARDWVSGFRVNEQFF
TRBJ2-5	14	TRBV6-1	NA	CASNGGSFQETQYF
TRBJ1-4	15	TRBV7-9	NA	CASIYDGGAEEKLFF
TRBJ2-7	15	TRBV20-1	TRBD2	CSATRTSGDPYEQYF
TRBJ1-5	14	TRBV6-6	NA	CASSQGQGPQPQHF